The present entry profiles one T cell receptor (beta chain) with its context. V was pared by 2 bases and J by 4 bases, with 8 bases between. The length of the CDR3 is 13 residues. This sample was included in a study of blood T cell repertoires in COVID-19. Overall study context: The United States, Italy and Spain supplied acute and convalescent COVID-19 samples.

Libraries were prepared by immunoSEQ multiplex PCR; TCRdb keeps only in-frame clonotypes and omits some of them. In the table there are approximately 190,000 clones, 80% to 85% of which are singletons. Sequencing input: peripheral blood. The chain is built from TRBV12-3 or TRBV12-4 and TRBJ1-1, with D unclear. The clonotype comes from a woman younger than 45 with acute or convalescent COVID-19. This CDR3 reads CASSLMESTEAFF. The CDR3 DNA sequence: TGTGCCAGCAGTTTAATGGAGAGCACTGAAGCTTTCTTT.